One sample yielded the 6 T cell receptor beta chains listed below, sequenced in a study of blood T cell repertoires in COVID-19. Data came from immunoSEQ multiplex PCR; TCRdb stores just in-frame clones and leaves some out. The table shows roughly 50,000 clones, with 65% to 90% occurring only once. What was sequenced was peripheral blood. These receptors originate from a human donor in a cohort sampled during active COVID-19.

The CDR3 nucleotides read TGTGCCAGCTCACCAACTAGCGGGAGCGACGAGCAGTACTTC. This sequence encodes CASSPTSGSDEQYF. This chain connects TRBV18 to TRBJ2-7; TRBD2 agrees at 11 bases. Losses at the gene ends were 2 bases for V and 5 bases for J; bases not matched to a gene: 2. CDR1 is KGHSH and CDR2 is LQKENI in the germline V gene. The CDR3 length is 14 residues.

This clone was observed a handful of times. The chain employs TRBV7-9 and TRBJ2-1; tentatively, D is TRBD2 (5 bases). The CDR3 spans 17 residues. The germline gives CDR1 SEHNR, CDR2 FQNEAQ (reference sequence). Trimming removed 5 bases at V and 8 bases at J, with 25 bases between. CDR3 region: CASSPRISGTGPHEQFF. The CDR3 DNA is TGTGCCAGCAGCCCCCGTATCAGCGGTACGGGTCCCCATGAGCAGTTCTTC.

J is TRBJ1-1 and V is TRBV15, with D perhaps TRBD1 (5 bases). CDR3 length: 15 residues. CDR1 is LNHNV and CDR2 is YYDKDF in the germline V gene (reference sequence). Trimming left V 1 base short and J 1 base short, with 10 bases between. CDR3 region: CATSRGGTSNTEAFF. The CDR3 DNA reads TGTGCCACCAGCAGAGGGGGCACTTCGAACACTGAAGCTTTCTTT.

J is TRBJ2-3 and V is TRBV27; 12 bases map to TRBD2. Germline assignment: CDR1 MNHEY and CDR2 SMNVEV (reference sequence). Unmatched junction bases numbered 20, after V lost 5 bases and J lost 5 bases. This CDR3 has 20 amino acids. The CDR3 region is CASSPSPGGLAGLQRDTQYF. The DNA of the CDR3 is TGTGCCAGCAGTCCCTCGCCAGGGGGACTAGCGGGTTTACAGAGAGATACGCAGTATTTT.

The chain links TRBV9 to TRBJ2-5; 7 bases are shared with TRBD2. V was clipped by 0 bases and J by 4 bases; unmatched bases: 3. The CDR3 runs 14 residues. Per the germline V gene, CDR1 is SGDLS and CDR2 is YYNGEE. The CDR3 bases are TGTGCCAGCAGCGTAGGCCTAGCGGCAGAGACCCAGTACTTC. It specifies CASSVGLAAETQYF.

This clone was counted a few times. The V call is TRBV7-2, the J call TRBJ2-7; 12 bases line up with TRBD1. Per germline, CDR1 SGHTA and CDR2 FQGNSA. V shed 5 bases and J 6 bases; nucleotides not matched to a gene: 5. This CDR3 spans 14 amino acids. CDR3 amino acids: CASSGRDRGREQYF. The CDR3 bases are TGTGCCAGCAGCGGCCGGGACAGGGGGCGCGAGCAGTACTTC.